This TCR beta chain was recorded in a study of identical twins. With template switching, a universal primer site was added, and the cDNA carried unique molecular identifiers. TCRdb recomputed calls from the 5' RACE reads with MiXCR, one row per CDR3 protein. The sample consists of 250,000 to 300,000 distinct CDR3 sequences, around 8% of them appearing once. This clonotype has only a few counts. The data were also submitted as part of a second study, on yellow fever vaccine responses in identical twins.

This clonotype originated in a woman under 30 in good health. The sequencing sample was made of CD8+ T cells sorted from blood.

CDR3 region: CASSEWIRDRGGETQYF. The CDR3 DNA follows: TGTGCCAGCAGTGAATGGATCCGGGACAGGGGCGGGGAGACCCAGTACTTC. This chain links TRBV25-1 with TRBJ2-5; 10 bases fit TRBD1. Per the germline V gene, CDR1 is MGHDK and CDR2 is SYGVNS. The CDR3 is 17 residues long. With V trimmed by 1 base and J by 5 bases, 10 bases remained unmatched.